These T cell receptor beta chains were read from a single sample in a study of PD-1 blockade in mismatch repair-deficient tumors. TCRdb's copy holds only in-frame clones and misses some; the assay was immunoSEQ multiplex PCR. The table has around 100,000 clones, over 65% seen once; the top ten hold 4.5% to 5.5%. This specimen consisted of peripheral blood, obtained roughly 60 weeks after starting pembrolizumab. Receptors originate from an adult with mismatch repair-deficient cancer. The CDR3 runs from the conserved cysteine through the conserved F or W. The D gene is left open where the match is weak. For some rows the clone size is stated as once, few or many, or as a class when expanded; others skip it.

TRBJ1-1 | TRBV29-1 | NA | NA | TGCAGCGTTGACAGAAATCTGAACACTGAAGCTTTCTTT | CSVDRNLNTEAFF
TRBJ1-1 | TRBV6-6 | NA | TRBD1 | TGTGCCACAGGGGGGAGAATGAACACTGAAGCTTTCTTT | CATGGRMNTEAFF
TRBJ2-3 | TRBV25-1 | few | TRBD1 | TGTGCCAGCAGTGTTGGGACAGGGAGCACAGATACGCAGTATTTT | CASSVGTGSTDTQYF
TRBJ1-1 | TRBV21-1 | NA | NA | TGTGCCAGCAGCAAAGAAGCGGTGAACACTGAAGCTTTCTTT | CASSKEAVNTEAFF
TRBJ2-7 | TRBV4-3 | NA | TRBD1 | TGCGCCAGCAGCCATGGACAGGGGGGATCCTACGAGCAGTACTTC | CASSHGQGGSYEQYF
TRBJ2-2 | TRBV13 | NA | TRBD2 | TGTGCCAGCAGCTTCCTAGCGGGGGGCACCGGGGAGCTGTTTTTT | CASSFLAGGTGELFF
TRBJ2-3 | TRBV7-2 | NA | TRBD2 | TGTGCCAGCAGCAAGGGACTAGCGGGAGAAATAGCAGATACGCAGTATTTT | CASSKGLAGEIADTQYF
TRBJ2-1 | TRBV5-1 | once | NA | TGCGCCAGCAGCTTGGGTCCCGATGAGCAGTTCTTC | CASSLGPDEQFF
TRBJ2-5 | TRBV9 | NA | TRBD2 | TGTGCCAGCGGGCAGGAGGCTAGCGGGAGTAAAGGGACCCAGTACTTC | CASGQEASGSKGTQYF
TRBJ2-3 | TRBV7-3 | NA | TRBD2 | TGTGCCAGCAGCCAACAGGGACTAGCGGGAGAGGGGGATACGCAGTATTTT | CASSQQGLAGEGDTQYF
TRBJ2-2 | TRBV4-1 | NA | NA | TGCGCCAGCAGCCAAGACCTAGCGCGAGGGGACACCGGGGAGCTGTTTTTT | CASSQDLARGDTGELFF
TRBJ1-1 | TRBV7-2 | NA | TRBD1 | TGTGCCAGCAGCTTAGGTACAGGGGGCGACGCTTTCTTT | CASSLGTGGDAFF
TRBJ2-2 | TRBV23-1 | NA | NA | TGCACTGCAAAGCTAAACATAGGAACCGGGGAGCTGTTTTTT | CTAKLNIGTGELFF
TRBJ2-2 | TRBV7-3 | NA | NA | TGTGCCAGCAGACCCACGGGAGCAAGCGGGGAGCTGTTTTTT | CASRPTGASGELFF
TRBJ2-3 | TRBV2 | NA | TRBD1 | TGTGCCAGCAGTGCGGGACAGTACGGTCGAGCAGATACGCAGTATTTT | CASSAGQYGRADTQYF
TRBJ2-2 | TRBV7-8 | NA | NA | TGTGCCAGCAGCTTAGATGGAGGGGCCGGGTGGAGGACCGGGGAGCTGTTTTTT | CASSLDGGAGWRTGELFF
TRBJ2-1 | TRBV29-1 | NA | TRBD1 | TGCAGCGTTGATGACAGGGGGAGTATAACCTCCTACAATGAGCAGTTCTTC | CSVDDRGSITSYNEQFF
TRBJ2-7 | TRBV5-1 | few | NA | TGCGCCAGCAGACTAGTTCCCTACGAGCAGTACTTC | CASRLVPYEQYF
TRBJ2-5 | TRBV5-1 | NA | NA | TGCGCCAGCAGCCCCACGGACATTAGGAAAGAGACCCAGTACTTC | CASSPTDIRKETQYF
TRBJ2-5 | TRBV7-2 | NA | NA | TGTGCCAGCAGCTTTCTAGGAGAGACCCAGTACTTC | CASSFLGETQYF
TRBJ1-1 | TRBV9 | NA | NA | TGTGCCAGCAGCGTAGTGGGGCAGGCCACTGAAGCTTTCTTT | CASSVVGQATEAFF
TRBJ2-6 | TRBV7-9 | NA | NA | TGTGCCAGCAGTTCCGCCTCTGGGGCCAACGTCCTGACTTTC | CASSSASGANVLTF
TRBJ2-1 | TRBV6-5 | NA | TRBD2 | TGTGCCAGCACTCCAGGACTAGCGGGAAGGAATGAGCAGTTCTTC | CASTPGLAGRNEQFF
TRBJ2-3 | TRBV9 | few | TRBD2 | TGTGCCAGCAGCCCTCAGCGGGGAGGAGATACGCAGTATTTT | CASSPQRGGDTQYF
TRBJ2-1 | TRBV10-3 | NA | TRBD2 | TGTGCCATCAGAACTACTAGCGGGAGAGTAGATGAGCAGTTCTTC | CAIRTTSGRVDEQFF
TRBJ1-1 | TRBV19 | NA | TRBD1 | TGTGCCAGTAGAGATCCCGGGACAGGGATGGGAGGAAGGACTGAAGCTTTCTTT | CASRDPGTGMGGRTEAFF
TRBJ2-7 | TRBV6-1 | once | TRBD1 | TGTGCCACCTCGCTGGACAGGGGCTACGAGCAGTACTTC | CATSLDRGYEQYF
TRBJ2-2 | TRBV7-3 | once | NA | TGTGCCAGCAGCCCCGGCCCAGCGAGCACCGGGGAGCTGTTTTTT | CASSPGPASTGELFF
TRBJ1-2 | TRBV4-1 | NA | NA | TGCGCCAGCAGCAACAAAATCGCGACAGAGGCTCGTGGCTACACCTTC | CASSNKIATEARGYTF
TRBJ2-1 | TRBV5-1 | NA | NA | TGCGCCAGCAGCCATCCCGCGGGCTCCAATGAGCAGTTCTTC | CASSHPAGSNEQFF
TRBJ1-1 | TRBV9 | NA | TRBD1 | TGTGCCAGCAGCATGCAGGGGGTGAGCACTGAAGCTTTCTTT | CASSMQGVSTEAFF
TRBJ2-2 | TRBV7-2 | NA | NA | TGTGCCAGCAGCTTAGTACGAGTCACCGGGGAGCTGTTTTTT | CASSLVRVTGELFF
TRBJ2-2 | TRBV19 | NA | TRBD2 | TGTGCCAGTAGTAATGGCGGGGGGACCGGGGAGCTGTTTTTT | CASSNGGGTGELFF
TRBJ2-6 | TRBV7-2 | NA | NA | TGTGCCAGCAGCTTAGTACTGTGGTACGGGGCCAACGTCCTGACTTTC | CASSLVLWYGANVLTF
TRBJ2-1 | TRBV4-2 | NA | NA | TGTGCCAGCAGCCAAGAAGCCCCGAGACAGCAGTTCTTC | CASSQEAPRQQFF
TRBJ1-4 | TRBV11-3 | once | TRBD1 | TGTGCCAGCAGCGACAGGGGCTCTGAAAAACTGTTTTTT | CASSDRGSEKLFF
TRBJ1-2 | TRBV27 | NA | NA | TGTGCCAGCAGTTTACCGGACAGCAACTATGGCTACACCTTC | CASSLPDSNYGYTF
TRBJ1-1 | TRBV11-3 | NA | NA | TGTGCCAGCAGCGCGGACGGGGAGAACACTGAAGCTTTCTTT | CASSADGENTEAFF
TRBJ1-1 | TRBV9 | NA | NA | TGTGCCAGCAGCGTAGCCGAGAGGAACACTGAAGCTTTCTTT | CASSVAERNTEAFF